The 17 T cell receptor beta chains in this list originate from one sample, sequenced in a study of shared T cell receptors in the human thymus (dated by TCRdb to the early 2020s). Receptor amplification or capture employed the immunoSEQ multiplex PCR assay. TCRdb took this table from immuneACCESS and kept in-frame rearrangements with V and J called. Such tables lack part of the clones; where checked against another copy, unresolved V genes explain under half of the gap, and the rest is unexplained. Here the sample has hundreds of thousands of clones; about 89% occur a single time. The ten largest clones take up 0.009% to 0.0095% of the sample. These records were also assigned to another study, of human thymus T cells.

The sequenced sample was thymocytes. The receptors shown here come from a boy younger than two with a congenital heart defect. Donor details come from another sample of the same person, matched by shared clones.

V gene TRBV19 combines with J gene TRBJ1-1, with no clear D. Germline V gene lookup returns CDR1 LNHDA and CDR2 SQIVND (reference sequence). V lost 7 bases and J lost 11, with 14 bases in between. The CDR3 has 11 residues. The CDR3: CASMDRGDAFF. CDR3 DNA: TGTGCCAGTATGGACCGGGGAGACGCTTTCTTT.

The V call is TRBV11-2, the J call TRBJ1-6; D not resolved. With 4 bases removed from V and 3 bases from J, the gap between germline ends came to 13 bases. CDR1 is SGHAT and CDR2 is FQNNGV in the germline V gene. CDR3 length: 16 residues. The CDR3 region has the DNA TGTGCCAGCAGCTCGAGCCTTAACTACTATAATTCACCCCTCCACTTT. Translation gives CASSSSLNYYNSPLHF.

J is TRBJ2-7 and V is TRBV2, with D perhaps TRBD1 (5 bases). The V gene's germline CDR1 is SNHLY and CDR2 FYNNEI. The V end was cut by 5 bases, the J end by 5 bases, with 16 bases between. The CDR3 is made up of 14 amino acids. The CDR3 loop is CASSFPTGFNEQYF. CDR3 DNA: TGTGCCAGCAGTTTCCCCACAGGTTTCAACGAGCAGTACTTC.

The V and J genes are TRBV7-9 and TRBJ1-2; 7 nucleotides align to TRBD1. CDR1 and CDR2 (germline): SEHNR, FQNEAQ (reference sequence). V was clipped by 5 bases and J by 4 bases; unmatched bases: 10. The CDR3 loop spans 15 amino acids. As DNA, the CDR3 is TGTGCCAGCAGCGATACAGGGGCGCTTCCCTATGGCTACACCTTC. Its protein is CASSDTGALPYGYTF. Full variable domain (remainder filled in from reference TRBV7-9 and TRBJ1-2): DTGVSQNPRHKITKRGQNVTFRCDPISEHNRLYWYRQTLGQGPEFLTYFQNEAQLEKSRLLSDRFSAERPKGSFSTLEIQRTEQGDSAMYLCASSDTGALPYGYTFGSGTRLTVV.

The chain uses TRBV5-8 and TRBJ2-7, with 11 bases lining up with TRBD2. V lost 4 bases and J lost 3; bases outside the gene matches: 6. Per germline, CDR1 SGHTS and CDR2 YDEGEE. The CDR3 runs to 15 residues. This CDR3 is CASSQTSGACYEQYF. Written as DNA, the CDR3 is TGTGCCAGCAGCCAGACTAGCGGGGCCTGCTACGAGCAGTACTTC. The full variable domain, completed using reference TRBV5-8 and TRBJ2-7, is EAGVTQSPTHLIKTRGQQATLRCSPISGHTSVYWYQQALGLGLQFLLWYDEGEERNRGNFPPRFSGRQFPNYSSELNVNALELEDSALYLCASSQTSGACYEQYFGPGTRLTVT.

CDR3 nucleotides: TGTGCTAGTACCAACAGCGGACAGATTGCACCGAACACCGGGGAGCTGTTTTTT. This sequence encodes CASTNSGQIAPNTGELFF. J is TRBJ2-2 and V is TRBV12-5; tentatively, D is TRBD1 (6 bases). Germline CDR1 and CDR2: LGHNT and FRNRAP. CDR3 length equals 18 residues. V lost 8 bases to trimming and J lost 0 bases, with 22 bases between them.

V and J are TRBV28 and TRBJ2-5, with 8 bases lining up with TRBD2. The CDR3 covers 16 residues. Per germline, CDR1 MDHEN and CDR2 SYDVKM. J lost 2 bases, V lost 6 bases, and 11 bases had no gene match. CDR3 loop: CASSLTPGRAQETQYF. DNA for the CDR3: TGTGCCAGCAGCCTAACCCCCGGGAGGGCTCAAGAGACCCAGTACTTC.

The chain links TRBV7-3 to TRBJ1-6, with D possibly being TRBD1 (6 bases). The V and J ends lost 2 bases and 6 bases respectively, with 8 bases between them. Germline CDR1 is SGHTA and CDR2 is FQGTGA. The CDR3 runs 14 residues. The CDR3 protein is CASSLQGTNSPLHF. In DNA, the CDR3 is TGTGCCAGCAGCTTACAGGGGACTAATTCACCCCTCCACTTT.

The chain is built from TRBV27 and TRBJ2-7; a weak D match, TRBD1 (6 bases). V was pared by 0 bases and J by 5 bases, with 14 bases between. This CDR3 is 15 amino acids long. Germline V gives CDR1 MNHEY, CDR2 SMNVEV (reference sequence). The CDR3 reads CASSLSPQGRNEQYF. CDR3 bases: TGTGCCAGCAGTTTATCTCCGCAGGGGCGGAACGAGCAGTACTTC.

The chain is built from TRBV6-5 and TRBJ2-3, with TRBD2 as a possible D gene (7 bases). Germline V gene lookup returns CDR1 MNHEY and CDR2 SVGAGI. The ends were cut back, 8 bases at V and 2 bases at J, with 14 bases in the middle. The CDR3 runs 14 residues. The CDR3, as DNA: TGTGCCAGCTGGGGGGGGCTGTACACAGATACGCAGTATTTT. Its protein product is CASWGGLYTDTQYF.

The V call is TRBV30, the J call TRBJ2-3, with D possibly matching TRBD2 (7 bases). This CDR3 spans 14 amino acids. Trimming removed 2 bases from V and 6 bases from J, with 15 bases in between. Germline lookup yields CDR1 GTSNPN and CDR2 SVGIG (reference sequence). The CDR3 DNA follows: TGTGCCTGGAGTAAATGGGGGCGGGAGGATACGCAGTATTTT. Amino acid sequence: CAWSKWGREDTQYF.

The chain is built from TRBV28 and TRBJ2-1; 11 bases match TRBD1. The junction had 3 bases not matched to a gene; V was cut back by 2 bases and J by 3 bases. The CDR3 is 16 amino acids. Germline assignment: CDR1 MDHEN and CDR2 SYDVKM. This CDR3 reads CASSLRGTGGYNEQFF. CDR3 DNA sequence: TGTGCCAGCAGTTTACGAGGGACAGGGGGCTACAATGAGCAGTTCTTC. Drawing the rest from reference TRBV28 and TRBJ2-1, the complete variable domain is DVKVTQSSRYLVKRTGEKVFLECVQDMDHENMFWYRQDPGLGLRLIYFSYDVKMKEKGDIPEGYSVSREKKERFSLILESASTNQTSMYLCASSLRGTGGYNEQFFGPGTRLTVL.

Only a few counts were recorded for this clone. The chain links TRBV28 to TRBJ1-1; D remains unclear. Trimming took 1 base from V and 4 from J, leaving 13 bases between them. This CDR3 contains 15 residues. CDR1 and CDR2 from the germline V gene are MDHEN and SYDVKM. DNA for the CDR3: TGTGCCAGCAGTTTATTAGGAGGGAACGCCACTGAAGCTTTCTTT. Its protein is CASSLLGGNATEAFF.

The chain couples TRBV11-3 to TRBJ2-2, with unresolved D. This CDR3 is 14 amino acids long. Germline V gene lookup returns CDR1 SGHNT and CDR2 YENEEA. V was shortened by 1 base and J by 6 bases, with 9 bases between the two germline ends. The CDR3: CASSLGLAAGELFF. As DNA, the CDR3 is TGTGCCAGCAGCTTAGGGTTGGCGGCCGGGGAGCTGTTTTTT.

The rearrangement links TRBV6-1 to TRBJ1-3; the D is unclear. V lost 3 bases to trimming and J lost 0 bases, with 9 bases between them. There are 15 residues in the CDR3. Germline V lookup: CDR1 MNHNS, CDR2 SASEGT. CDR3 sequence reads: CASSDPLFSGNTIYF. The DNA of the CDR3 is TGTGCCAGCAGTGACCCCCTCTTCTCTGGAAACACCATATATTTT.

V usage is TRBV6-4 and J usage is TRBJ1-5; TRBD1 might be the D (5 bases). This CDR3 spans 15 amino acids. CDR1 MRHNA and CDR2 SNTAGT come from the germline V gene. V lost 2 bases and J 3 bases, leaving 11 bases between the germline ends. This CDR3 reads CASSDSRAYNQPQHF. In DNA, the CDR3 is TGTGCCAGCAGTGACAGCAGGGCCTACAATCAGCCCCAGCATTTT.

The chain's CDR3 is CASIPGLAENTGELFF. The CDR3 bases are TGTGCCAGCATCCCGGGACTAGCTGAGAACACCGGGGAGCTGTTTTTT. This chain links TRBV28 with TRBJ2-2, with 9 nucleotides matching TRBD2. The CDR3 runs 16 residues. J lost 1 base, V lost 7 bases, and 7 bases had no gene match. Germline V gene sequence: CDR1 MDHEN, CDR2 SYDVKM.